These 2 T cell receptor beta chains were all obtained from the same sample, sequenced in a study of Graves' ophthalmopathy and Graves' hyperthyroidism. Scientists amplified the TCR beta CDR3 regions from RNA transcripts. Following a first-round RT-PCR that used HTBI primers, a second-round multiplex PCR was carried out. TCRdb reprocessed the multiplex PCR reads with MiXCR, giving one entry per CDR3 protein. This repertoire shows approximately 50,000 distinct CDR3 sequences, 50% to 65% found once; its top ten account for about 24%. Sequences were obtained from peripheral blood. All receptors come from an adult man with Graves' ophthalmopathy.

This clonotype was recorded many times. A read error may account for a junction end that differs from germline. The V call is TRBV30, the J call TRBJ1-6; no reliable D call. This CDR3 is built from 13 residues. Germline loops: CDR1 GTSNPN, CDR2 SVGIG (reference sequence). The CDR3 is CAWSGATNLPLHF. DNA of the CDR3: TGTGCCTGGAGCGGAGCTACAAATTTACCCCTCCACTTT.

Ten or more counts support this clonotype. The J gene is TRBJ1-2, the V gene TRBV7-9; D gene ambiguous. Trimming left V 4 bases short and J 4 bases short, with 13 bases between. The V gene's germline CDR1 is SEHNR and CDR2 FQNEAQ (reference sequence). The CDR3 has 14 residues. The CDR3 coding sequence is TGTGCCAGCAGCTCTTATGTGGGTCCCTATGGCTACACCTTC. It encodes CASSSYVGPYGYTF.